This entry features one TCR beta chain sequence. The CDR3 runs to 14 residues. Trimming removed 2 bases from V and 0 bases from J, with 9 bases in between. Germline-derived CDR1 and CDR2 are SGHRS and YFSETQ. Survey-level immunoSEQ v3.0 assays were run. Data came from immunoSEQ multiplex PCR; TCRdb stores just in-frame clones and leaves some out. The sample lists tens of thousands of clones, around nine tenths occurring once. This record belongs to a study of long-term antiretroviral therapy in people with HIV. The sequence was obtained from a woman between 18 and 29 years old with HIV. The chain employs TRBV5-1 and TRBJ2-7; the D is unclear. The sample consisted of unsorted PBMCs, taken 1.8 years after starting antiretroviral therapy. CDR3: CASSFGRASYEQYF. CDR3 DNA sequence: TGCGCCAGCAGCTTCGGAAGGGCCTCCTACGAGCAGTACTTC.